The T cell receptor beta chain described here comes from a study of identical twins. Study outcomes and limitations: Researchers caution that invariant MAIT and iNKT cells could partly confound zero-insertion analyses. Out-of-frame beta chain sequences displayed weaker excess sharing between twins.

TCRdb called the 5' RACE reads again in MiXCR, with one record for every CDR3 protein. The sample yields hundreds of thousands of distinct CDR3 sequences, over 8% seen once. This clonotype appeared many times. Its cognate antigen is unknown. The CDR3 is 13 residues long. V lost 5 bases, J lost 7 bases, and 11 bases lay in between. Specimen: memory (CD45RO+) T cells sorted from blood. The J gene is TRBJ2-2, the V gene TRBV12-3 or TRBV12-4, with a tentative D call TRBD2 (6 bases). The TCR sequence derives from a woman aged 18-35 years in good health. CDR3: CASSRGGHGELFF. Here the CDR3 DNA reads TGTGCCAGCAGTCGGGGAGGACACGGGGAGCTGTTTTTT.